This TCR beta chain was identified during a study of control samples from healthy donors and cancer patients. Trimming took 4 bases from V and 6 from J, leaving 12 bases between them. The CDR3 spans 14 residues. Germline CDR1 MNHEY, CDR2 SMNVEV (reference sequence). This clone has only one observation. Sequencing used immunoSEQ multiplex PCR; TCRdb keeps in-frame clones, though not all of them. The sample has approximately 150,000 clones, approximately 92% seen once. Sequencing was performed on blood. This chain joins TRBV27 and TRBJ1-4; no clear D gene. The clonotype was recovered from a man younger than 40 in good health. This chain's CDR3 is CASSSGDGYEKLFF. DNA of the CDR3: TGTGCCAGCAGTTCCGGAGACGGGTATGAAAAACTGTTTTTT.